One sample yielded the 32 T cell receptor beta chains listed below, sequenced in a study of T-cell reconstitution after alpha-beta-depleted transplantation in children. Unique molecular identifiers were used to barcode this TCRbeta library. TCRdb used MiXCR to reprocess the PCR reads, holding one entry per CDR3 protein. The sample gives 250,000 to 350,000 distinct CDR3 sequences, 9.9% of which show up once; about 9.4% is in the top ten. Sequencing used PBMCs from the stem cell graft donor, obtained from the stem cell graft. Source of these receptors: a human donor who donated a stem cell graft to a child with SCID.

This clonotype was detected a few times. The rearrangement uses TRBV10-3 and TRBJ1-2, with a weak D call TRBD1 (5 bases). Per the germline V gene, CDR1 is ENHRY and CDR2 is SYGVKD. V shed 7 bases and J shed 0 bases, with 15 bases lying between them. The CDR3 consists of 15 residues. The CDR3 DNA reads as TGTGCCATCAATTTACAGGATAGTGCTAACTATGGCTACACCTTC. Translated, it gives CAINLQDSANYGYTF.

This sequence joins TRBV5-4 and TRBJ2-5; D not certain. Trimming stripped 6 bases from V and 4 bases from J, with 16 bases between. CDR3 length equals 14 residues. Per the germline V gene, CDR1 is SGHNT and CDR2 is YYREEE (reference sequence). DNA of the CDR3: TGTGCCAGCAACAAAGACCTGACGGGAGAGACCCAGTACTTC. Its protein product is CASNKDLTGETQYF.

This clonotype occurred a few times. V is TRBV5-1 and J is TRBJ1-2, with TRBD1 matching 8 bases. The CDR3 is made up of 14 amino acids. Germline V gives CDR1 SGHRS, CDR2 YFSETQ. The V gene end was trimmed by 4 bases and the J gene end by 4 bases; junction bases not matched to a gene: 6. The CDR3 protein is CASSEDGQGYGYTF. The CDR3 DNA sequence: TGCGCCAGCAGCGAGGACGGACAGGGCTATGGCTACACCTTC.

This clonotype was seen at least ten times. The chain joins TRBV2 to TRBJ2-5; TRBD2 matches at 8 bases. CDR1 and CDR2 from the germline V gene are SNHLY and FYNNEI. The ends lost 7 bases at V and 5 bases at J; junction bases unmatched: 9. The CDR3 runs 14 residues. The CDR3 protein is CASNAGLGGETQYF. The CDR3 DNA is TGTGCCAGCAATGCGGGACTAGGTGGTGAGACCCAGTACTTC.

The J gene is TRBJ2-5, the V gene TRBV5-6, with TRBD1 matching 9 bases. Per germline, CDR1 SGHDT and CDR2 YYEEEE. The CDR3 is 16 amino acids. After removal of 4 bases from V and 1 base from J, the junction contained 8 bases not matched to a gene. CDR3 in DNA: TGTGCCAGCAGCGATGGGACAGGGATCCCCCAAGAGACCCAGTACTTC. This gives the protein CASSDGTGIPQETQYF.

This clonotype was observed a few times. The genes are TRBV5-6 and TRBJ2-3; D is tentatively TRBD1 or TRBD2 (7 bases each). Trimming took 4 bases from V and 0 from J, leaving 15 bases between them. The CDR3 is 16 amino acids. Germline V gene sequence: CDR1 SGHDT, CDR2 YYEEEE. The CDR3 region has the DNA TGTGCCAGCAGCGGTCTAGCGGACAGGAGCACAGATACGCAGTATTTT. Amino acid sequence: CASSGLADRSTDTQYF.

V gene TRBV12-3 or TRBV12-4 combines with J gene TRBJ2-7; 13 bases are shared with TRBD2. The CDR3 spans 16 residues. The junction had 7 bases not matched to a gene; V was cut back by 5 bases and J by 3 bases. The CDR3 sequence is CASSPGTSGVNYEQYF. In DNA form, the CDR3 reads TGTGCCAGCAGTCCAGGGACTAGCGGGGTTAACTACGAGCAGTACTTC.

This rearrangement joins TRBV25-1 to TRBJ2-4, with D hard to call. The CDR3 covers 14 residues. Germline CDR1 and CDR2: MGHDK and SYGVNS. Trimming took 5 bases from V and 9 from J, leaving 17 bases between them. CDR3 region: CASSPSHSQVIQYF. Written as DNA, the CDR3 is TGTGCCAGCAGTCCCTCGCACAGTCAGGTCATTCAGTACTTC.

The genes are TRBV29-1 and TRBJ1-2; D may be TRBD1 (5 bases). This CDR3 is 13 amino acids long. The V and J ends lost 7 bases and 4 bases respectively, with 16 bases between them. In germline, CDR1 is SQVTM, CDR2 ANQGSEA. CDR3 residues: CSAGAGDLYGYTF. CDR3 coding DNA: TGCAGCGCTGGGGCGGGGGACCTCTATGGCTACACCTTC.

This clonotype was seen repeatedly, ten times or more. The CDR3 DNA sequence: TGTGCCAGCAGGGGACAGGGCGTAACCGGGGAGCTGTTTTTT. It yields the protein CASRGQGVTGELFF. The chain recombines TRBV6-1 with TRBJ2-2, with 9 bases matching TRBD1. The germline gives CDR1 MNHNS, CDR2 SASEGT. The trim removed 6 bases at V and 5 bases at J, leaving 4 bases unmatched. The CDR3 sequence is 14 residues long.

V gene TRBV7-8 combines with J gene TRBJ2-5, with 11 bases matching TRBD2. J lost 2 bases, V lost 6 bases, and 5 bases had no gene match. The CDR3 contains 15 residues. Germline assignment: CDR1 SGHVS and CDR2 FQNEAQ. CDR3 in amino acids: CASRLLAGAQETQYF. For the CDR3, the DNA is TGTGCCAGCAGGTTACTAGCGGGGGCTCAAGAGACCCAGTACTTC.

This clonotype has only a few counts. This sequence joins TRBV29-1 and TRBJ2-4; 7 positions agree with TRBD2. V lost 1 base to trimming and J lost 3 bases; unmatched junction nucleotides: 12. In germline, CDR1 is SQVTM, CDR2 ANQGSEA. The CDR3 is 17 residues long. CDR3 sequence: CSVEVPRAGRDKNIQYF. Written as DNA, the CDR3 is TGCAGCGTTGAAGTTCCGCGTGCAGGGAGGGACAAAAACATTCAGTACTTC.

J is TRBJ1-4 and V is TRBV12-3 or TRBV12-4, with D possibly matching TRBD1 (5 bases). The CDR3 length is 15 residues. V dropped 6 bases and J dropped 3 bases, with 14 bases sitting between them. The CDR3 is CASRAGSVANEKLFF. The CDR3 coding sequence is TGTGCCAGCAGGGCAGGGTCGGTTGCTAATGAAAAACTGTTTTTT.

This clonotype was counted only a few times. The chain employs TRBV3-1 and TRBJ2-1, with 11 bases fitting TRBD2. V shed 6 bases, J shed 9 bases, and the junction held 16 bases outside the gene matches. Germline assignment: CDR1 LGHDT and CDR2 YNNKEL (reference sequence). The CDR3 has 17 residues. The CDR3 loop reads CASSGPLGSGGVGEQFF. The CDR3 bases are TGTGCCAGCAGTGGACCCTTGGGTAGCGGGGGGGTTGGTGAGCAGTTCTTC.

The genes are TRBV7-6 and TRBJ1-4; TRBD1 matches at 12 bases. In germline, CDR1 is SGHVS, CDR2 FNYEAQ. V was clipped by 4 bases and J by 10 bases; unmatched bases: 4. The CDR3 has 14 amino acids. CDR3 protein: CASSSGQGAGKLFF. The CDR3 coding sequence is TGTGCCAGCAGCTCGGGACAGGGGGCAGGAAAACTGTTTTTT.

The chain carries TRBV3-1 and TRBJ1-6; 7 bases map to TRBD1. This CDR3 region has 13 residues. Germline assignment: CDR1 LGHDT and CDR2 YNNKEL (reference sequence). Trimming removed 3 bases from V and 10 bases from J; junction bases left unmatched: 3. The CDR3 nucleotides are TGTGCCAGCAGCCATGCCAGGGGGTCACCCCTCCACTTT. Protein product: CASSHARGSPLHF.

This clonotype has at least ten counts. The V and J genes are TRBV9 and TRBJ2-1; D is unclear. This CDR3 is 11 amino acids long. Per germline, CDR1 SGDLS and CDR2 YYNGEE. The V end was cut by 4 bases, the J end by 9 bases, with 8 bases between. In nucleotides, the CDR3 is TGTGCCAGCAGCACGTCGAGTGAGCAGTTCTTC. This encodes CASSTSSEQFF.

This sequence joins TRBV20-1 and TRBJ2-3; the match to TRBD2 covers 10 bases. This CDR3 is built from 16 residues. Germline assignment: CDR1 DFQATT and CDR2 SNEGSKA (reference sequence). V lost 6 bases to trimming and J lost 1 base; unmatched junction nucleotides: 10. The chain's CDR3 is CSAWRAGGSGTDTQYF. The CDR3 bases are TGCAGTGCCTGGAGAGCGGGGGGGTCGGGCACAGATACGCAGTATTTT.

The chain has TRBV27 and TRBJ1-2; TRBD1 might be the D (6 bases). Trimming stripped 3 bases from V and 6 bases from J, with 11 bases between. The CDR3 spans 13 residues. Germline-derived CDR1 and CDR2 are MNHEY and SMNVEV (reference sequence). The CDR3 nucleotides are TGTGCCAGCAGTTTTTCGGAGGGGGATGGCTACACCTTC. Translated, it gives CASSFSEGDGYTF.

The rearrangement links TRBV14 to TRBJ2-3; 9 bases align to TRBD2. The CDR3 is 16 residues long. Germline CDR1 is SGHDN and CDR2 is FVKESK. The V and J ends lost 1 base and 6 bases, in that order; junction bases with no gene match: 8. The DNA for the CDR3 is TGTGCCAGCAGCCAAGGACCGGGACTAGCCTCCGATACGCAGTATTTT. Translated, it gives CASSQGPGLASDTQYF.

In regard to this clonotype: This clone may be a read error of a much larger clone one base away. V is TRBV4-1 and J is TRBJ2-7; perhaps D is TRBD1 or TRBD2 (5 bases each). The CDR3 contains 14 residues. The V gene's germline CDR1 is MGHRA and CDR2 YSYEKL. Trimming removed 11 bases from V and 2 bases from J, with 19 bases in between. In DNA form, the CDR3 reads TGCGCCGGCAACGCCGGGACGGCGCCCTACGAGCAGTACTTC. The encoded protein is CAGNAGTAPYEQYF.

The rearrangement joins TRBV3-1 to TRBJ2-7; weak D call: TRBD1 (6 bases). The CDR3 runs 13 residues. Trimming stripped 9 bases from V and 2 bases from J, with 14 bases between. CDR1 is LGHDT and CDR2 is YNNKEL in the germline V gene (reference sequence). CDR3 DNA: TGTGCCAGTGTAAACAGGGCCCCCTACGAGCAGTACTTC. It is translated as CASVNRAPYEQYF.

A few counts support this clonotype. This chain connects TRBV7-8 to TRBJ2-1, with TRBD2 matching over 12 bases. Germline V gene lookup returns CDR1 SGHVS and CDR2 FQNEAQ. Unmatched junction bases numbered 6, after V lost 5 bases and J lost 7 bases. The CDR3 sequence is 15 residues long. The CDR3 region is CASSLGLAGLNEQFF. CDR3 coding DNA: TGTGCCAGCAGCCTGGGACTAGCGGGCCTAAATGAGCAGTTCTTC.

This clonotype was observed at least ten times. V is TRBV29-1 and J is TRBJ2-5, with 12 nucleotides matching TRBD2. The CDR3 has 16 amino acids. CDR1 and CDR2 from the germline V gene are SQVTM and ANQGSEA. The ends lost 2 bases at V and 1 base at J; junction bases unmatched: 5. The CDR3 protein is CSVEQLAGGIQETQYF. The CDR3 DNA follows: TGCAGCGTTGAACAACTAGCGGGGGGAATCCAAGAGACCCAGTACTTC.

This clonotype was seen repeatedly, ten times or more. This chain links TRBV20-1 with TRBJ1-1, with unresolved D. Trimming removed 0 bases from V and 1 base from J, with 6 bases in between. The germline V gene has CDR1 DFQATT and CDR2 SNEGSKA (reference sequence). This CDR3 comprises 13 residues. Written as DNA, the CDR3 is TGCAGTGCTAGAGATCTCAAGAACACTGAAGCTTTCTTT. Protein product: CSARDLKNTEAFF.

The gene calls are TRBV19 and TRBJ1-2; 7 bases align to TRBD1. CDR3 length: 12 residues. CDR1 is LNHDA and CDR2 is SQIVND in the germline V gene (reference sequence). The V segment lost 6 bases and the J segment 2 bases; nucleotides outside the gene matches: 0. CDR3 sequence: CASRTGNYGYTF. In DNA, the CDR3 is TGTGCCAGTAGGACAGGGAACTATGGCTACACCTTC.

In its sample, this clonotype was seen a few times. J is TRBJ2-2 and V is TRBV12-3 or TRBV12-4; D may be TRBD1 (6 bases). Trimming removed 10 bases at V and 2 bases at J, with 20 bases between. The CDR3 totals 16 residues. CDR3 sequence reads: CATSNGGQINTGELFF. CDR3 nucleotides: TGTGCCACCAGCAATGGAGGACAGATAAACACCGGGGAGCTGTTTTTT.

As concerns this clonotype: This may stem from a read error, because a much larger clone lies one nucleotide away. J is TRBJ2-2 and V is TRBV20-1, with TRBD2 matching 10 bases. Germline CDR1 and CDR2: DFQATT and SNEGSKA (reference sequence). V shed 0 bases and J 8 bases; nucleotides not matched to a gene: 12. This CDR3 has 17 amino acids. As DNA, the CDR3 is TGCAGTGCTAGAGAAATGAGGGGACTAGCGACCGGAGGGGAGCTGTTTTTT. It specifies CSAREMRGLATGGELFF.

There are a few counts of this clonotype. Here the CDR3 reads CASSPAPGLAGPQETYEQYF. In nucleotides, the CDR3 is TGTGCCAGCAGCCCGGCTCCGGGACTAGCGGGGCCACAAGAAACCTACGAGCAGTACTTC. The V call is TRBV5-6, the J call TRBJ2-7; 13 bases fit TRBD2. The CDR3 runs to 20 residues. The V segment lost 4 bases and the J segment 2 bases; nucleotides outside the gene matches: 18. Germline V gene lookup returns CDR1 SGHDT and CDR2 YYEEEE.

The rearrangement uses TRBV7-8 and TRBJ2-3, with TRBD1 matching 7 bases. From germline, CDR1 is SGHVS and CDR2 FQNEAQ. CDR3 length: 16 residues. V shed 5 bases, J shed 5 bases, and the junction held 13 bases outside the gene matches. The CDR3 region has the DNA TGTGCCAGCAGCATGCTAGGGACAGCTAGCCAAGATACGCAGTATTTT. It encodes CASSMLGTASQDTQYF.

This clonotype was observed a handful of times. This chain connects TRBV2 to TRBJ2-7; no firm D call. V shed 10 bases and J shed 7 bases, with 14 bases lying between them. Germline-derived CDR1 and CDR2 are SNHLY and FYNNEI. There are 11 residues in the CDR3. The CDR3 here is CATRVSGEQYF. For the CDR3, the DNA is TGTGCCACCCGGGTTTCCGGAGAGCAGTACTTC.

This clonotype was counted only a few times. The J gene is TRBJ2-5, the V gene TRBV6-1, with D possibly matching TRBD1 (6 bases). The CDR3 is 13 amino acids. Germline V gives CDR1 MNHNS, CDR2 SASEGT. V was shortened by 4 bases and J by 4 bases, with 10 bases between the two germline ends. CDR3 sequence (DNA): TGTGCCAGCAGTGGGGGGCGAGGAGAGACCCAGTACTTC. Translating gives CASSGGRGETQYF.